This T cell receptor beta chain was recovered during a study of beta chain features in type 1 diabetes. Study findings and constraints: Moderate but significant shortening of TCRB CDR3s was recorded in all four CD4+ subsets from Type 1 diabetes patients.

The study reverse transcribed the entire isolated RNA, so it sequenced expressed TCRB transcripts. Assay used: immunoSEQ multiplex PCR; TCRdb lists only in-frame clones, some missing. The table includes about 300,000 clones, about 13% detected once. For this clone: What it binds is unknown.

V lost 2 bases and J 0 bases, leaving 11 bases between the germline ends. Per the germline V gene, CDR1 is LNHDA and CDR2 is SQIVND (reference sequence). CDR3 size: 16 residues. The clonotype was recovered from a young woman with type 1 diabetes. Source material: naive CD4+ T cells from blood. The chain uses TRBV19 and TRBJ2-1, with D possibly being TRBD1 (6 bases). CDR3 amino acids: CASSIQGLSSYNEQFF. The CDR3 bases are TGTGCCAGTAGTATACAGGGGCTGAGCTCCTACAATGAGCAGTTCTTC.